This TCR beta chain was observed in a study of shared clonotypes between healthy human individuals. Germline V gene sequence: CDR1 LNHNV, CDR2 YYDKDF (reference sequence). CDR3 length equals 16 residues. Losses at the gene ends were 3 bases for V and 1 base for J; bases not matched to a gene: 7. Sequencing used immunoSEQ multiplex PCR; TCRdb keeps in-frame clones, though not all of them. The sample comprises around 2.5 million clones, under 95% of which are singletons, and 0.36% rests with the top ten. The clonotype comes from a man aged 18-30 years in good health. Some clones in this sample may be carry-over from other donors' samples. This sequence joins TRBV15 and TRBJ2-3; 7 bases align to TRBD2. Sequenced sample: naive CD4+ T cells from PBMCs. Subset meaning: CD45RA+ positively selected. The CDR3 coding sequence is TGTGCCACCAGCAGGGGCGGGAGAAGCGGCACAGATACGCAGTATTTT. As protein: CATSRGGRSGTDTQYF.